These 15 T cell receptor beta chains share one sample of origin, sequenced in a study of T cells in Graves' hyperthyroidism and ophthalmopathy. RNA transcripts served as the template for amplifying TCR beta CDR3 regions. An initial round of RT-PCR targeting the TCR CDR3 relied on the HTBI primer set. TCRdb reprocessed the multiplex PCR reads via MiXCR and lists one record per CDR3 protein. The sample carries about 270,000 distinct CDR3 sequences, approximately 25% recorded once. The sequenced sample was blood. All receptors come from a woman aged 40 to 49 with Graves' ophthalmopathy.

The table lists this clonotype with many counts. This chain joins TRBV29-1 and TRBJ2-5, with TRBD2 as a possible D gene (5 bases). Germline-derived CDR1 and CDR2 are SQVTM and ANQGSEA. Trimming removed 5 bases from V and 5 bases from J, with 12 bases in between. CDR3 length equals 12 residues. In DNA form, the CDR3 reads TGCAGCGTTTACGGGGTATCGGAGACCCAGTACTTC. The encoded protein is CSVYGVSETQYF.

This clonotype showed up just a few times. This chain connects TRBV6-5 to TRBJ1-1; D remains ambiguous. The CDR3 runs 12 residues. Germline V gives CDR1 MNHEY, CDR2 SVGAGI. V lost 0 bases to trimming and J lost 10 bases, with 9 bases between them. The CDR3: CASSYSDELAFF. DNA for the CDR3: TGTGCCAGCAGTTACTCAGACGAGCTAGCTTTCTTT.

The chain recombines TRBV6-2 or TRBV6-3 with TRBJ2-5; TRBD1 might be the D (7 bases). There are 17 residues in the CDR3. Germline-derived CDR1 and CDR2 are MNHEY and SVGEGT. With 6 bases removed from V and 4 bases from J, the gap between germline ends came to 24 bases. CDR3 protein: CASSQEGSHRGLETQYF. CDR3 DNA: TGTGCCAGCAGCCAAGAAGGGTCTCACAGGGGACTAGAGACCCAGTACTTC.

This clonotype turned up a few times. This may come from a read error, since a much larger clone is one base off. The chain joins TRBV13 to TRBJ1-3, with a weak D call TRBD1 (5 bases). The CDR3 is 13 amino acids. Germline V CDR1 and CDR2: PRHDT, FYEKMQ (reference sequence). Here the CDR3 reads CVSSWGPGNTIYF. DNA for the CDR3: TGTGTCAGCAGCTGGGGACCAGGAAACACCATATATTTT.

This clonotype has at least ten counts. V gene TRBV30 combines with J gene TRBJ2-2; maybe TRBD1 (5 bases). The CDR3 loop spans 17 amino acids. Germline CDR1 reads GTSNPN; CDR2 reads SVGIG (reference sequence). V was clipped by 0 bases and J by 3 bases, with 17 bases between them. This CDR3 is CAWSVLGQSPYTGELFF. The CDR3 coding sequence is TGTGCCTGGAGTGTCTTGGGGCAGAGCCCCTACACCGGGGAGCTGTTTTTT.

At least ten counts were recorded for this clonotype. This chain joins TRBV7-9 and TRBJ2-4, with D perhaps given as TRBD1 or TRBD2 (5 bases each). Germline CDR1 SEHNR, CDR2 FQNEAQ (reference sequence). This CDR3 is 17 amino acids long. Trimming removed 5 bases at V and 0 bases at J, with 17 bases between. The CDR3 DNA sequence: TGTGCCAGCAGCCCCCGAGAGGGGCTGGGAGCCAAAAACATTCAGTACTTC. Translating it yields CASSPREGLGAKNIQYF.

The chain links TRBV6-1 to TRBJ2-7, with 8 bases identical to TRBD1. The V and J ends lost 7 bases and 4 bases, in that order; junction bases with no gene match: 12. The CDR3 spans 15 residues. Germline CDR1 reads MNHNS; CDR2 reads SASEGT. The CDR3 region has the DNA TGTGCCAGCAATCCACTGGCAGGGGGCTTGTACGAGCAGTACTTC. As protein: CASNPLAGGLYEQYF.

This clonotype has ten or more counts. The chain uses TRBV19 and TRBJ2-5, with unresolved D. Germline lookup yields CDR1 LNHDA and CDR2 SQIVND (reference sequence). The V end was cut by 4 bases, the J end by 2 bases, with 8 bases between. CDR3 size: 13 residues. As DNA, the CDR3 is TGTGCCAGTAGTAGATCGGCGCAAGAGACCCAGTACTTC. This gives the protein CASSRSAQETQYF. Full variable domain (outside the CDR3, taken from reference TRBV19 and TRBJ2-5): DGGITQSPKYLFRKEGQNVTLSCEQNLNHDAMYWYRQDPGQGLRLIYYSQIVNDFQKGDIAEGYSVSREKKESFPLTVTSAQKNPTAFYLCASSRSAQETQYFGPGTRLLVL.

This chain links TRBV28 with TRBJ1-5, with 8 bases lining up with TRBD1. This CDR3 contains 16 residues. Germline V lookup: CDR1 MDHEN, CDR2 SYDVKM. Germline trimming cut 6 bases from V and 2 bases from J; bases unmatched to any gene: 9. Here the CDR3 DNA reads TGTGCCAGCAGGGAGTGGAGGGGACAGGGCAATCAGCCCCAGCATTTT. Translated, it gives CASREWRGQGNQPQHF.

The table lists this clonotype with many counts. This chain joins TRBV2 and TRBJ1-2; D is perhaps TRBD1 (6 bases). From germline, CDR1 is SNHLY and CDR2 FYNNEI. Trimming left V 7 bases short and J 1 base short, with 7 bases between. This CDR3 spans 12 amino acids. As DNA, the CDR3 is TGTGCCAGCAAGGACAGTAACTATGGCTACACCTTC. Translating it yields CASKDSNYGYTF.

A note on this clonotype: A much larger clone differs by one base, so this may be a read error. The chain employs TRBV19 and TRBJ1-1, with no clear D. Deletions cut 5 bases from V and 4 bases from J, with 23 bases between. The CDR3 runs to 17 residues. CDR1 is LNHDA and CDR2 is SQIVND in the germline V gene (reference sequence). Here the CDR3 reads CASSALGSGVAGTEAFF. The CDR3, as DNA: TGTGCCAGTAGTGCCCTGGGGAGTGGGGTAGCTGGCACTGAAGCTTTCTTT.

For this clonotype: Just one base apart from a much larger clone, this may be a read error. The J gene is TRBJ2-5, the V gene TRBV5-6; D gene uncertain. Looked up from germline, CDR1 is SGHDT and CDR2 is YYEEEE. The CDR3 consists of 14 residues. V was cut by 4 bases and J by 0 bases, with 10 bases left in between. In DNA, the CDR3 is TGTGCCAGCAGCGGCATCGGACACCAAGAGACCCAGTACTTC. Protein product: CASSGIGHQETQYF.

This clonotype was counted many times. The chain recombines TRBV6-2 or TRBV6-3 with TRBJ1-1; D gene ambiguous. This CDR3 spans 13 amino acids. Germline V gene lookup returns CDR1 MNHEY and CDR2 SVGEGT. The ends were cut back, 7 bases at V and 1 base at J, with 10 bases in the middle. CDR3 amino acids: CASKYGGNTEAFF. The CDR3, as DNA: TGTGCCAGCAAGTACGGCGGGAACACTGAAGCTTTCTTT.

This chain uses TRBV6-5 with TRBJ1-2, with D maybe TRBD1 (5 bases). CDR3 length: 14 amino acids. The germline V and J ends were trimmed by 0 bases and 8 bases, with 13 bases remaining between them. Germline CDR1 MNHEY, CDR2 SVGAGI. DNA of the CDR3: TGTGCCAGCAGTTACTCGAAAGGGGTCGGAGGCTACACCTTC. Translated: CASSYSKGVGGYTF.

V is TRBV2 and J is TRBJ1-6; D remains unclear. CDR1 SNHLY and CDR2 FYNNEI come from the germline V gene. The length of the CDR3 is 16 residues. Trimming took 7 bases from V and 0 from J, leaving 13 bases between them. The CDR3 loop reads CASKWTVSSYNSPLHF. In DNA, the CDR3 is TGTGCCAGCAAATGGACGGTTAGCTCCTATAATTCACCCCTCCACTTT.